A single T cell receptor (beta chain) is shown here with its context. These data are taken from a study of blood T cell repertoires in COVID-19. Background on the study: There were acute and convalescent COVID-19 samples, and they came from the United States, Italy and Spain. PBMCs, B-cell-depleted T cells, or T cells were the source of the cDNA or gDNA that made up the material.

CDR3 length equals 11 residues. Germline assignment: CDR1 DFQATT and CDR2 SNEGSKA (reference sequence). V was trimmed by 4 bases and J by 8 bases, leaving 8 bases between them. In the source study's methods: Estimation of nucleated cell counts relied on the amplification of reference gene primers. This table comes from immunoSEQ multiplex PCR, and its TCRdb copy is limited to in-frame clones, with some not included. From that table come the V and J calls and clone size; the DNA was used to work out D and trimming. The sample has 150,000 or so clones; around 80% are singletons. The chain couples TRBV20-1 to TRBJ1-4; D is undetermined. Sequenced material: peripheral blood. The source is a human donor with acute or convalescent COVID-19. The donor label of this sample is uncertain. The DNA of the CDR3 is TGCAGTGCTACGCTTCAGGAAAAACTGTTTTTT. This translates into CSATLQEKLFF.